The clone carrying this T cell receptor (beta chain) was counted once. The CDR3 has 14 amino acids. Trimming shortened V by 4 bases and J by 4 bases, and 13 bases separated the two germline ends. Germline values: CDR1 LGHDT, CDR2 YNNKEL (reference sequence). This specimen comes from a study of blood T cell repertoires in COVID-19. Study summary: The samples span acute and convalescent COVID-19 from the United States, Italy and Spain. Nucleic acid was either cDNA or gDNA, and it came from T cells, B-cell-depleted T cells, or PBMCs.

The authors' processing: How many nucleated cells were present was estimated from reference gene primer amplification. This table comes from immunoSEQ multiplex PCR, and its TCRdb copy is limited to in-frame clones, with some not included. The V and J calls and the clone size are those of that table, but D and trimming were determined from the DNA. This sample has tens of thousands of clones, with 70% to 80% found just once. This clonotype was obtained from a man in his fifties or sixties with active or convalescent COVID-19. This chain connects TRBV3-1 (or the pseudogene TRBV3-2) to TRBJ1-1; D is uncertain. The sequencing input was peripheral blood. The CDR3 here is CASSPLRGGTEAFF. The CDR3 region has the DNA TGTGCCAGCAGCCCCCTGCGGGGAGGCACTGAAGCTTTCTTT.